The next 16 T cell receptor beta chains were all read from a single sample in a study of T cell responses to AZD1222 COVID-19 vaccine. Libraries were prepared by immunoSEQ multiplex PCR; TCRdb keeps only in-frame clonotypes and omits some of them. The table records some 180,000 clones, just under 95% of them present only once. The sample in question was peripheral blood, obtained 28 days after the second dose of the MenACWY control vaccine. The receptors here all came from an adult who received the MenACWY meningococcal vaccine as a control.

The chain uses TRBV18 and TRBJ1-5; unclear D gene. Germline CDR1 and CDR2: KGHSH and LQKENI. V was pared by 4 bases and J by 0 bases, with 7 bases between. CDR3 length equals 14 residues. DNA of the CDR3: TGTGCCAGCTCACAAATGGATAGCAATCAGCCCCAGCATTTT. Its protein product is CASSQMDSNQPQHF.

The chain uses TRBV11-2 and TRBJ2-7; tentatively, D is TRBD1 (6 bases). The CDR3 sequence is 13 residues long. With 6 bases removed from V and 8 bases from J, the gap between germline ends came to 17 bases. Germline loops: CDR1 SGHAT, CDR2 FQNNGV. CDR3 amino acids: CASSLGDIQKQYF. The CDR3 DNA is TGTGCCAGCAGTTTGGGGGACATCCAAAAGCAGTACTTC.

V usage is TRBV5-8 and J usage is TRBJ1-5; 10 positions agree with TRBD1. Germline V gene sequence: CDR1 SGHTS, CDR2 YDEGEE. The CDR3 length is 16 residues. V lost 4 bases, J lost 1 base, and 5 bases stayed unmatched. CDR3 coding DNA: TGTGCCAGCAGCCTGGAGACAGGGGGCAGCAATCAGCCCCAGCATTTT. Its translation is CASSLETGGSNQPQHF.

The chain employs TRBV4-2 and TRBJ2-5; 11 nucleotides agree with TRBD2. Germline lookup yields CDR1 LGHNA and CDR2 YNFKEQ. The CDR3 loop spans 17 amino acids. The V gene end was trimmed by 0 bases and the J gene end by 5 bases; junction bases not matched to a gene: 8. This CDR3 is CASSQELAGGLFETQYF. Here the CDR3 DNA reads TGTGCCAGCAGCCAAGAATTAGCGGGGGGGCTCTTCGAGACCCAGTACTTC.

V usage is TRBV24-1 and J usage is TRBJ1-5; unclear D gene. V lost 5 bases and J 2 bases, leaving 3 bases between the germline ends. CDR3 length: 12 amino acids. Per the germline V gene, CDR1 is KGHDR and CDR2 is SFDVKD. The CDR3 region is CATSVRNQPQHF. CDR3 nucleotide sequence: TGTGCCACCAGTGTCCGCAATCAGCCCCAGCATTTT.

The chain combines TRBV29-1 with TRBJ1-2, with 7 bases lining up with TRBD1. Germline V gene sequence: CDR1 SQVTM, CDR2 ANQGSEA. The length of the CDR3 is 16 residues. The CDR3 region is CTIRGQHYESNYGYTF. As DNA, the CDR3 is TGCACCATAAGGGGACAGCATTACGAATCTAACTATGGCTACACCTTC.

The chain combines TRBV24-1 with TRBJ1-5; 7 bases align to TRBD1. The CDR3 extends over 17 amino acids. The V gene end was trimmed by 4 bases and the J gene end by 6 bases; junction bases not matched to a gene: 14. Germline V gene sequence: CDR1 KGHDR, CDR2 SFDVKD. This chain's CDR3 is CATSDLRTGQVSQPQHF. Here the CDR3 DNA reads TGTGCCACCAGTGACTTGAGGACAGGACAGGTATCTCAGCCCCAGCATTTT.

This sequence joins TRBV6-5 and TRBJ2-2; D may match TRBD1 or TRBD2 (5 bases each). The germline V and J ends were trimmed by 6 bases and 7 bases, with 12 bases remaining between them. CDR1 and CDR2 from the germline V gene are MNHEY and SVGAGI. CDR3 length equals 13 residues. The CDR3 DNA reads TGTGCCAGCAGGACTGGGGGTGGCGGGGAGCTGTTTTTT. Protein sequence: CASRTGGGGELFF.

V usage is TRBV20-1 and J usage is TRBJ2-5; D gene unclear. Trimming shortened V by 5 bases and J by 5 bases, and 6 bases separated the two germline ends. Per the germline V gene, CDR1 is DFQATT and CDR2 is SNEGSKA (reference sequence). The CDR3 consists of 10 residues. In DNA form, the CDR3 reads TGCAGTGCTCTCGGGGAGACCCAGTACTTC. This encodes CSALGETQYF.

The chain couples TRBV19 to TRBJ2-5; no reliable D call. Between the trimmed V and J ends, which lost 6 bases and 3 bases, there was a span of 14 bases. Germline CDR1 and CDR2: LNHDA and SQIVND (reference sequence). The CDR3 runs to 14 residues. CDR3 sequence: CASRLDQSEETQYF. The CDR3 region has the DNA TGTGCCAGTAGGCTAGATCAGTCGGAAGAGACCCAGTACTTC. The full variable domain, in which reference TRBV19 and TRBJ2-5 provide the parts outside the CDR3, is DGGITQSPKYLFRKEGQNVTLSCEQNLNHDAMYWYRQDPGQGLRLIYYSQIVNDFQKGDIAEGYSVSREKKESFPLTVTSAQKNPTAFYLCASRLDQSEETQYFGPGTRLLVL.

The chain is built from TRBV7-2 and TRBJ2-7; TRBD2 matches at 10 bases. Unmatched junction bases numbered 4, after V lost 3 bases and J lost 2 bases. The V gene's germline CDR1 is SGHTA and CDR2 FQGNSA. The CDR3 is 15 residues long. In nucleotides, the CDR3 is TGTGCCAGCAGCTTGACCAGCGGGGGGGCCTACGAGCAGTACTTC. Protein sequence: CASSLTSGGAYEQYF.

The chain is built from TRBV10-3 and TRBJ2-5; TRBD1 agrees at 7 bases. J gave up 4 bases and V 5 bases, and 4 bases lay outside the gene matches. The CDR3 totals 13 residues. Germline CDR1 ENHRY, CDR2 SYGVKD. In DNA form, the CDR3 reads TGTGCCATCAGTCTGGACAGGCCAGAGACCCAGTACTTC. Amino acids: CAISLDRPETQYF.

V and J are TRBV5-1 and TRBJ1-1; TRBD1 might be the D (6 bases). V was trimmed by 4 bases and J by 1 base, leaving 14 bases between them. Germline V gene lookup returns CDR1 SGHRS and CDR2 YFSETQ. This CDR3 has 15 amino acids. In DNA form, the CDR3 reads TGCGCCAGCAGCGGACGACAGGCCTCGAACACTGAAGCTTTCTTT. The encoded protein is CASSGRQASNTEAFF.

In its sample, this clone was seen once. The V gene is TRBV27, the J gene TRBJ1-2; 7 bases map to TRBD1. CDR3 size: 12 residues. Germline-derived CDR1 and CDR2 are MNHEY and SMNVEV (reference sequence). The V segment lost 5 bases and the J segment 5 bases; nucleotides outside the gene matches: 2. This chain's CDR3 is CASSQGGYGYTF. CDR3 in DNA: TGTGCCAGCAGTCAGGGGGGTTATGGCTACACCTTC.

The genes are TRBV28 and TRBJ1-1, with D tentatively TRBD1 (5 bases). Germline V gives CDR1 MDHEN, CDR2 SYDVKM. The CDR3 consists of 14 residues. V lost 8 bases, J lost 1 base, and 14 bases lay in between. The DNA for the CDR3 is TGTGCCAGCCCCCCTTTAAGGGGGAACACTGAAGCTTTCTTT. It specifies CASPPLRGNTEAFF.

This chain uses TRBV21-1 with TRBJ2-7; the D segment call TRBD2 is taken from the table without a DNA check. TRBV21-1 corresponds to a pseudogene. The CDR3 runs 19 residues. The CDR3 reads CASSSRGAGVPISPTKQYF. The CDR3 nucleotides read TGTGCCAGCAGCTCCCGAGGAGCGGGGGTGCCGATTTCTCCTACGAAACAGTACTTC.